This T cell receptor beta chain was captured in a study of blood T cell repertoires in COVID-19. Study at large: There were acute and convalescent COVID-19 samples, and they came from the United States, Italy and Spain. In each case, the material was cDNA or gDNA derived from T cells, B-cell-depleted T cells, or PBMCs.

In the source study's methods: Quantification of nucleated cells was approximated via reference gene primer amplification. The assay was immunoSEQ multiplex PCR, and TCRdb's table has in-frame clones only and misses some. V and J calls and clone size are those listed in that table; D and trimming were worked out from the DNA. This table holds around 200,000 clones, over 75% found once. The junction had 13 bases not matched to a gene; V was cut back by 2 bases and J by 4 bases. The CDR3 totals 17 residues. CDR1 and CDR2 from the germline V gene are SGHTA and FQGTGA. This receptor was identified in a human donor with active or convalescent COVID-19. The donor label of this sample is uncertain. The chain has TRBV7-3 and TRBJ1-1, with 7 bases that match TRBD1. The sequenced material came from peripheral blood. The CDR3 DNA sequence: TGTGCCAGCAGCTTAGAAGGGGGCAGGGGTTTTGGCACTGAAGCTTTCTTT. Its protein is CASSLEGGRGFGTEAFF.